These 15 T cell receptor beta chains originate from one sample sequenced in a study of blood T cell repertoires in COVID-19. TCRdb keeps only in-frame clones here, not all; method: immunoSEQ multiplex PCR. The sample shows around 260,000 clones, 90% of them seen only once. The sequencing input was PBMCs or T cells enriched from blood (not recorded which). The receptor set was obtained from a woman aged 25 to 45 who had recovered from COVID-19.

This clone was observed a handful of times. DNA for the CDR3: TGTGCCAGCAGCTTAGAGCCTAGCGATACCCAGTACTTC. Residues: CASSLEPSDTQYF. The chain is built from TRBV7-9 and TRBJ2-5; TRBD2 might be the D (6 bases). The CDR3 totals 13 residues. The germline CDR1 and CDR2 sequences are SEHNR and FQNEAQ (reference sequence). Trimming left V 1 base short and J 8 bases short, with 11 bases between. Supplemented by reference TRBV7-9 and TRBJ2-5, the full variable domain reads DTGVSQNPRHKITKRGQNVTFRCDPISEHNRLYWYRQTLGQGPEFLTYFQNEAQLEKSRLLSDRFSAERPKGSFSTLEIQRTEQGDSAMYLCASSLEPSDTQYFGPGTRLLVL.

This chain joins TRBV5-1 and TRBJ1-6; TRBD1 might be the D (6 bases). The V gene's germline CDR1 is SGHRS and CDR2 YFSETQ. The CDR3 runs to 17 residues. Trimming removed 4 bases at V and 6 bases at J, with 20 bases between. The CDR3 DNA follows: TGCGCCAGCAGCCCCGGACAGATAGGACCATCTAATTCACCCCTCCACTTT. Protein: CASSPGQIGPSNSPLHF.

This chain uses TRBV6-2 or TRBV6-3 with TRBJ1-2; D remains unclear. V lost 6 bases and J 4 bases, leaving 9 bases between the germline ends. Germline values: CDR1 MNHEY, CDR2 SVGEGT. CDR3 length equals 12 residues. The CDR3 coding sequence is TGTGCCAGCAGCCCGAGGGTCTATGGCTACACCTTC. Translating gives CASSPRVYGYTF.

The J gene is TRBJ2-2, the V gene TRBV4-1, with 11 bases identical to TRBD2. Per germline, CDR1 MGHRA and CDR2 YSYEKL. This CDR3 contains 16 residues. V was clipped by 3 bases and J by 5 bases; unmatched bases: 5. The CDR3 spells CASSQLGLAETGELFF. CDR3 in DNA: TGCGCCAGCAGCCAGCTGGGACTAGCGGAGACCGGGGAGCTGTTTTTT.

The rearrangement links TRBV4-1 to TRBJ2-3, with 9 nucleotides matching TRBD2. From germline, CDR1 is MGHRA and CDR2 YSYEKL. The CDR3 is 19 residues long. Trimming at V came to 1 base and at J to 4 bases, leaving 15 bases not matched to a gene. The CDR3 DNA is TGCGCCAGCAGCCAAGTGGAAGGGGGACTAGCCCGCCCCCCAGATACGCAGTATTTT. This encodes CASSQVEGGLARPPDTQYF.

This clone was seen only once. The chain links TRBV7-3 to TRBJ1-2; TRBD1 matches 9 bases. Germline V gives CDR1 SGHTA, CDR2 FQGTGA. The CDR3 has 17 amino acids. J lost 4 bases, V lost 2 bases, and 11 bases had no gene match. The CDR3 here is CASSLGTGRRSTYGYTF. For the CDR3, the DNA is TGTGCCAGCAGCTTAGGGACAGGGCGAAGGAGTACCTATGGCTACACCTTC.

The J gene is TRBJ2-1, the V gene TRBV12-5, with D possibly matching TRBD2 (6 bases). Trimming stripped 1 base from V and 8 bases from J, with 9 bases between. The CDR3 loop spans 13 amino acids. Germline CDR1 reads LGHNT; CDR2 reads FRNRAP. The CDR3 is CASGLGLVDEQFF. For the CDR3, the DNA is TGTGCTAGTGGTTTGGGACTAGTAGATGAGCAGTTCTTC.

V usage is TRBV10-3 and J usage is TRBJ2-5, with D perhaps matching TRBD2 (5 bases). The germline V and J ends were trimmed by 5 bases and 2 bases, with 15 bases remaining between them. In germline, CDR1 is ENHRY, CDR2 SYGVKD. This CDR3 contains 15 residues. The CDR3 DNA reads as TGTGCCATCAGTACAAACGACTATTCACAAGAGACCCAGTACTTC. It specifies CAISTNDYSQETQYF.

This clone was detected only a few times. This chain uses TRBV27 with TRBJ2-1, with a tentative D call TRBD1 (6 bases). The germline CDR1 and CDR2 sequences are MNHEY and SMNVEV (reference sequence). Trimming removed 5 bases at V and 7 bases at J, with 18 bases between. The CDR3 is made up of 15 amino acids. The CDR3 region is CASSSPASRGNEQFF. The CDR3 DNA is TGTGCCAGCAGTAGCCCCGCTTCCAGGGGAAATGAGCAGTTCTTC.

V usage is TRBV7-2 and J usage is TRBJ1-4; maybe TRBD1 (5 bases). This CDR3 is 16 amino acids long. Germline V gives CDR1 SGHTA, CDR2 FQGNSA. Trimming took 3 bases from V and 7 from J, leaving 18 bases between them. The CDR3 here is CASSLGRGLWGEKLFF. In nucleotides, the CDR3 is TGTGCCAGCAGCTTGGGAAGGGGTCTTTGGGGTGAAAAACTGTTTTTT.

The gene calls are TRBV16 and TRBJ2-7, with 9 bases lining up with TRBD2. The CDR3 is made up of 15 amino acids. CDR1 and CDR2 (germline): KGHSY, FQNENV. V was pared by 1 base and J by 5 bases, with 6 bases of the junction left unmatched. CDR3 protein: CASSQYQAGGHEQYF. The CDR3 DNA is TGTGCCAGCAGCCAATATCAAGCGGGAGGTCACGAGCAGTACTTC.

The chain links TRBV28 to TRBJ2-4; 7 nucleotides line up with TRBD2. CDR3 length: 17 residues. J lost 8 bases, V lost 3 bases, and 16 bases had no gene match. Germline lookup yields CDR1 MDHEN and CDR2 SYDVKM. Here the CDR3 DNA reads TGTGCCAGCAGTTTGGGAGAGGTCCAGCGGGACGGGGACATTCAGTACTTC. Encoded protein: CASSLGEVQRDGDIQYF. Together with reference TRBV28 and TRBJ2-4, the CDR3 gives the full variable domain: DVKVTQSSRYLVKRTGEKVFLECVQDMDHENMFWYRQDPGLGLRLIYFSYDVKMKEKGDIPEGYSVSREKKERFSLILESASTNQTSMYLCASSLGEVQRDGDIQYFGAGTRLSVL.

The genes are TRBV5-1 and TRBJ2-7, with 9 bases matching TRBD1. Trimming at V came to 7 bases and at J to 3 bases, leaving 11 bases not matched to a gene. Germline CDR1 and CDR2: SGHRS and YFSETQ. CDR3 length: 15 residues. The CDR3 sequence: CASAMTGGSVYEQYF. In DNA form, the CDR3 reads TGCGCCAGCGCTATGACAGGGGGAAGCGTCTACGAGCAGTACTTC.

This chain connects TRBV10-3 to TRBJ1-3; no clear D. The CDR3 loop spans 14 amino acids. CDR1 is ENHRY, CDR2 SYGVKD, per germline. With 0 bases removed from V and 7 bases from J, the gap between germline ends came to 10 bases. CDR3 sequence: CAISESIGINTIYF. The CDR3 coding sequence is TGTGCCATCAGTGAGTCGATCGGGATTAACACCATATATTTT.

The chain has TRBV12-3 or TRBV12-4 and TRBJ1-1; maybe TRBD1 (6 bases). Trimming left V 3 bases short and J 5 bases short, with 10 bases between. There are 13 residues in the CDR3. The CDR3 loop is CASSFPGVTEAFF. The CDR3 region has the DNA TGTGCCAGCAGTTTCCCAGGGGTTACTGAAGCTTTCTTT.